The clone carrying this TCR beta chain turned up a few times. Its antigen is unidentified. The CDR3 is 15 amino acids. The germline V gene has CDR1 MDHEN and CDR2 SYDVKM. The record originates from a study of blood T cells in healthy people across ages. Donors ranged from about 6 to 90 years old and were healthy Caucasians in Russia. Broader study findings: Unsorted PBMCs prevented conclusive naive versus antigen-experienced comparison.

Together with a sample-barcoded 5' primer, a J-beta primer mix was included in a second PCR lasting about 7 to 11 cycles. The authors tagged each cDNA molecule using a template-switch adaptor with 12 random nucleotides. TCRdb reanalysed the 5' RACE reads using MiXCR and keeps one entry per CDR3 protein. The sample holds approximately 2,000,000 distinct CDR3 sequences, roughly two fifths seen once. The sequence was collected from a human donor in good health. The rearrangement joins TRBV28 to TRBJ2-4; D assignment may be TRBD1 or TRBD2 (5 bases each). With the DNA end fitting TRBJ2-7 better, the J assignment may be wrong. The sequencing sample was made of blood. CDR3 residues: CASSGASQPSIEQYF. The CDR3 DNA is TGTGCCAGCAGCGGGGCATCCCAACCGTCGATCGAGCAGTACTTC.